This T cell receptor (beta chain) was recovered during a study of CD8+ T cells in alopecia areata. With 0 bases removed from V and 1 base from J, the gap between germline ends came to 1 base. The V gene's germline CDR1 is MNHEY and CDR2 SVGAGI. This CDR3 has 13 residues. Of note for this clone: Its antigen remains unidentified. Within the sample, other DNA sequences also encode this same CDR3.

cDNA reverse transcribed from extracted RNA served as the sequencing template. Produced via immunoSEQ multiplex PCR; TCRdb's table is partial and in-frame only. Of 95,000 to 120,000 clones in the sample, 50% to 60% were seen once. Overall study findings and caveats: Normal skin's resident alphabeta T cells are also sequenced in scalp samples.

Both peripheral blood and punch biopsies of lesional scalp skin were obtained from patients who had alopecia areata. The rearrangement links TRBV6-5 to TRBJ2-1; no reliable D call. The origin of this receptor is a human donor with alopecia areata. The source material was NKG2D-low CD8+ T cells sorted from blood. CDR3 bases: TGTGCCAGCAGTTACTCTTCCTACAATGAGCAGTTCTTC. The encoded protein is CASSYSSYNEQFF.